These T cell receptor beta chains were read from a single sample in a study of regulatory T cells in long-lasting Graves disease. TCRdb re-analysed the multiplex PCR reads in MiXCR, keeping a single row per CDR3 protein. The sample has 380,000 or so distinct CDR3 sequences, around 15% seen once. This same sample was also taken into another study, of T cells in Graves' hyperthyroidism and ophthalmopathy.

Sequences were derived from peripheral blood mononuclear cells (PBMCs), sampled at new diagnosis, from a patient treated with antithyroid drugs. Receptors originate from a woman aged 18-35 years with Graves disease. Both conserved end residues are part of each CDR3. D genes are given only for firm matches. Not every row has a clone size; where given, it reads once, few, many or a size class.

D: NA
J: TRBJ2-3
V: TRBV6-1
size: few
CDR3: CTSNGGGTDTQYF
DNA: TGTACCAGCAACGGCGGGGGCACAGATACGCAGTATTTT

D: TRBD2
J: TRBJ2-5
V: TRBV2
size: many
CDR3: CASSEGLVETQYF
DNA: TGTGCCAGCAGTGAGGGACTAGTGGAGACCCAGTACTTC

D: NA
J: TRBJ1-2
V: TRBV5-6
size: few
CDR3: CASSRLSGESHYGYTF
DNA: TGTGCCAGCAGCAGACTATCAGGGGAAAGCCACTATGGCTACACCTTC

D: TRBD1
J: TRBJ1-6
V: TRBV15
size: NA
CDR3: CATSSGQANYNSPLHF
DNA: TGTGCCACCAGCAGCGGACAGGCTAACTATAATTCACCCCTCCACTTT

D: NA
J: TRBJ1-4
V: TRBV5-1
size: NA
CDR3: CASSLDRVNEKLFF
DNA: TGCGCCAGCAGCTTGGACAGGGTAAATGAAAAACTGTTTTTT

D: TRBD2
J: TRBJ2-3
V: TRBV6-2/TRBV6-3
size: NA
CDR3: CASSWGGSADTQYF
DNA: TGTGCCAGCAGTTGGGGCGGGAGCGCAGATACGCAGTATTTT

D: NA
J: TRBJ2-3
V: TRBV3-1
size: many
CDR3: CASSQRSLRVTDTQYF
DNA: TGTGCCAGCAGCCAGAGGAGTCTCCGGGTAACAGATACGCAGTATTTT

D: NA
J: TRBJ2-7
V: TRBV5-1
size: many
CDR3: CASSLGQGLTSEQYF
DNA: TGCGCCAGCAGCTTAGGGCAGGGCCTAACATCCGAGCAGTACTTC

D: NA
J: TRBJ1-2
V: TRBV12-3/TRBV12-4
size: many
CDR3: CASSLGLDYTF
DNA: TGTGCCAGCAGTTTGGGTCTTGACTACACCTTC

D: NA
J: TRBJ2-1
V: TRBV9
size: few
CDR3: CASSVAGNYNEQFF
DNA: TGTGCCAGCAGCGTAGCGGGGAACTACAATGAGCAGTTCTTC

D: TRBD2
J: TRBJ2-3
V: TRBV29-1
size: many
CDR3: CSVEGGLAGGSPDTQYF
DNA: TGCAGCGTTGAAGGGGGGCTAGCGGGAGGGTCCCCAGATACGCAGTATTTT

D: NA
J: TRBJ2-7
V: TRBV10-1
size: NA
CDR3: CARAYEQYF
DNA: TGCGCCAGGGCCTACGAGCAGTACTTC

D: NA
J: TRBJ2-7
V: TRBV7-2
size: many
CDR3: CASSPRGSPGEQYF
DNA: TGTGCCAGCAGCCCCCGTGGATCCCCGGGGGAGCAGTACTTC

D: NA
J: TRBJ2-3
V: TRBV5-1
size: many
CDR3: CASTLVGVTDTQYF
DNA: TGCGCCAGCACGCTTGTCGGTGTCACAGATACGCAGTATTTT

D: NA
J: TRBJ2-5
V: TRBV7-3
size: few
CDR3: CASSLHMDSETQYF
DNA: TGTGCCAGCAGCTTACACATGGATTCGGAGACCCAGTACTTC

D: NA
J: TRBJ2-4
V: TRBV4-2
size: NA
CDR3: CASSQEEEGAYEKIVKNIQYF
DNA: TGTGCCAGCAGCCAAGAAGAGGAGGGTGCCTATGAAAAAATAGTCAAAAACATTCAGTACTTC

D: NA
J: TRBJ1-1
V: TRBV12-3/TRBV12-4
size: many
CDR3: CASSLDLGTEAFF
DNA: TGTGCCAGCAGCTTAGATCTTGGCACTGAAGCTTTCTTT

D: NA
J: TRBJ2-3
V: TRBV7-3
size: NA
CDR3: CASSRQTDTQYF
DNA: TGTGCCAGCAGCCGGCAGACAGATACGCAGTATTTT

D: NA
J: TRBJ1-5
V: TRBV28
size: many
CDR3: CASSSMAGSNQPQHF
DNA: TGTGCCAGCAGCTCCATGGCAGGTAGCAATCAGCCCCAGCATTTT

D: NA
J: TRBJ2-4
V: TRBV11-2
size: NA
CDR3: CASSGGQGADIRDIQYF
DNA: TGTGCCAGCAGCGGGGGACAAGGGGCTGACATAAGGGACATTCAGTACTTC

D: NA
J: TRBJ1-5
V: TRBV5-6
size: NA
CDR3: CASSSGPLSNQPQHF
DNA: TGTGCCAGCAGCTCTGGACCCCTAAGCAATCAGCCCCAGCATTTT

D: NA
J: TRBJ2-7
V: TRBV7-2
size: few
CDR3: CASSLARGGTPYEQYF
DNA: TGTGCCAGCAGCTTAGCGCGAGGGGGAACGCCCTACGAGCAGTACTTC

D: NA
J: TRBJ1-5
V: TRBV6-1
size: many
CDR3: CASSEALGLSNQPQHF
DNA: TGTGCCAGCAGTGAAGCGCTGGGACTGAGCAATCAGCCCCAGCATTTT

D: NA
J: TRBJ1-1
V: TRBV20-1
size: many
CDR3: CSAAGDTEAFF
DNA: TGCAGTGCTGCAGGGGACACTGAAGCTTTCTTT

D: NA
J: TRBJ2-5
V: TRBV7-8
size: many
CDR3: CASSFLGGKETQYF
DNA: TGTGCCAGCAGCTTCCTCGGGGGTAAAGAGACCCAGTACTTC

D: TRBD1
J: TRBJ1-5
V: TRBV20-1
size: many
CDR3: CSARDFGQGDNQPQHF
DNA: TGCAGTGCTAGAGATTTTGGACAGGGAGACAATCAGCCCCAGCATTTT

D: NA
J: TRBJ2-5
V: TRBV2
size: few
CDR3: CASSVTQTQYF
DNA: TGTGCCAGCAGTGTTACGCAGACCCAGTACTTC

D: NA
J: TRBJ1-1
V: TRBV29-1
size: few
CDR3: CSVAPRANTEAFF
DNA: TGCAGCGTTGCACCCAGGGCGAACACTGAAGCTTTCTTT

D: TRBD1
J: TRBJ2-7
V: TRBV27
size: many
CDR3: CASSPGTGGGEQYF
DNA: TGTGCCAGCAGTCCCGGGACAGGGGGAGGCGAGCAGTACTTC

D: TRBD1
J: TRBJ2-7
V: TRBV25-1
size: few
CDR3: CASSEWGQFSYEQYF
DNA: TGTGCCAGCAGTGAATGGGGACAGTTTTCGTACGAGCAGTACTTC

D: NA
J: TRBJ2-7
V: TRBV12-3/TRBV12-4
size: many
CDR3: CASSTFGYEQYF
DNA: TGTGCCAGCAGCACCTTTGGCTACGAGCAGTACTTC

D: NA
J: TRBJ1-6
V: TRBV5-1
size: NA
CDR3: CASSLAGGRYSPLHF
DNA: TGCGCCAGCAGCTTGGCTGGGGGGCGTTATTCACCCCTCCACTTT

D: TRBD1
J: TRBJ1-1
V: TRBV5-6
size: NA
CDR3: CASSSGTGITEAFF
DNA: TGTGCCAGCAGCTCCGGGACAGGAATCACTGAAGCTTTCTTT

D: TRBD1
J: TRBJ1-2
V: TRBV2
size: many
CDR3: CASSPVDRDRGGYTF
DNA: TGTGCCAGCAGTCCCGTCGACAGGGACAGGGGAGGCTACACCTTC

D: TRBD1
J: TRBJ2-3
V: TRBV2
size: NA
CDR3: CASGRDRVTDTQYF
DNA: TGTGCCAGCGGACGGGACAGGGTCACAGATACGCAGTATTTT

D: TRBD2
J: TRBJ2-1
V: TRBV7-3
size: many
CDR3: CASSLFSGRATEQFF
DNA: TGTGCCAGCAGCTTATTTAGTGGGAGGGCCACTGAGCAGTTCTTC

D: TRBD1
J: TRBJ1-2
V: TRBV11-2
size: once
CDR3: CASSTGTGYNYGYTF
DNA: TGTGCCAGCAGTACCGGGACAGGCTATAACTATGGCTACACCTTC

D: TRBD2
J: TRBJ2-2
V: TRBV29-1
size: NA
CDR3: CSGLAGAGNTGELFF
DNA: TGCAGCGGACTAGCGGGAGCGGGGAACACCGGGGAGCTGTTTTTT

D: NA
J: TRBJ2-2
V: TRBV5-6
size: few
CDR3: CASSRAGRENTGELFF
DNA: TGTGCCAGCAGCCGGGCGGGACGGGAGAACACCGGGGAGCTGTTTTTT

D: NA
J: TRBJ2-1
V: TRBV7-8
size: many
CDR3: CASVRSRPNRNEQFF
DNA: TGTGCCAGCGTACGGTCCAGGCCTAACAGGAATGAGCAGTTCTTC

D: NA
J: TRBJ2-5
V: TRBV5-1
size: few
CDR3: CASSSMTGQETQYF
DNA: TGCGCCAGCAGCTCGATGACAGGCCAAGAGACCCAGTACTTC